The rows below give T cell receptor beta chains drawn from one sample of a study of cytomegalovirus exposure and HLA in healthy donors. Data came from immunoSEQ multiplex PCR; TCRdb stores just in-frame clones and leaves some out. The sample holds under 200,000 clones, roughly 87% seen once. Source material: PBMCs. Receptors were obtained from a woman in her 50s in good health and CMV-seronegative. The CDR3 runs from the conserved cysteine through the conserved F or W. The order of the fields is D gene, J gene, clone size, V gene, CDR3 protein, CDR3 DNA. D genes are given only for firm matches. Some rows mark clone size as missing; the rest say once, few, many or name a class of expanded clone.

D gene: TRBD1; J gene: TRBJ2-5; clone size: .; V gene: TRBV7-8; CDR3 protein: CASSPKTGRQETQYF; CDR3 DNA: TGTGCCAGCAGCCCGAAGACAGGGCGACAAGAGACCCAGTACTTC
D gene: .; J gene: TRBJ2-1; clone size: once; V gene: TRBV19; CDR3 protein: CASSLGTIGGEQFF; CDR3 DNA: TGTGCCAGTAGCCTCGGGACAATAGGCGGTGAGCAGTTCTTC
D gene: TRBD2; J gene: TRBJ2-7; clone size: few; V gene: TRBV7-2; CDR3 protein: CASSLVALAGEGGYEQYF; CDR3 DNA: TGTGCCAGCAGCTTAGTAGCATTAGCGGGAGAAGGGGGCTACGAGCAGTACTTC
D gene: TRBD1; J gene: TRBJ2-7; clone size: .; V gene: TRBV18; CDR3 protein: CASSNAHGTASYEQYF; CDR3 DNA: TGTGCCAGCTCTAACGCCCATGGGACAGCTTCCTACGAGCAGTACTTC
D gene: .; J gene: TRBJ2-7; clone size: .; V gene: TRBV5-8; CDR3 protein: CASSLLGGSYEQYF; CDR3 DNA: TGTGCCAGCAGCCTCCTCGGCGGCTCCTACGAGCAGTACTTC
D gene: .; J gene: TRBJ2-3; clone size: .; V gene: TRBV9; CDR3 protein: CASSVASDSRTDTQYF; CDR3 DNA: TGTGCCAGCAGCGTAGCTTCTGATAGTCGCACAGATACGCAGTATTTT
D gene: .; J gene: TRBJ2-1; clone size: .; V gene: TRBV27; CDR3 protein: CASSFRESSDEQFF; CDR3 DNA: TGTGCCAGCAGTTTCCGGGAGAGTTCCGATGAGCAGTTCTTC
D gene: TRBD1; J gene: TRBJ1-1; clone size: few; V gene: TRBV29-1; CDR3 protein: CSVTRDRDTEAFF; CDR3 DNA: TGCAGCGTCACCCGGGACAGGGACACTGAAGCTTTCTTT
D gene: TRBD1; J gene: TRBJ2-2; clone size: once; V gene: TRBV2; CDR3 protein: CASADRGGNTGELFF; CDR3 DNA: TGTGCCAGTGCTGACAGGGGAGGGAACACCGGGGAGCTGTTTTTT
D gene: .; J gene: TRBJ1-1; clone size: .; V gene: TRBV6-5; CDR3 protein: CASRGEPNTEAFF; CDR3 DNA: TGTGCCAGCAGAGGAGAACCGAACACTGAAGCTTTCTTT